Listed here is a single T cell receptor beta chain. Then a second PCR, running roughly 7 to 11 cycles, was carried out with a sample-barcoded 5' primer and a J-beta primer mix. TCRdb called the 5' RACE reads again in MiXCR, with one record for every CDR3 protein. This table holds some 750,000 distinct CDR3 sequences, approximately 22% found once. The CDR3 covers 12 residues. Germline lookup yields CDR1 MGHDK and CDR2 SYGVNS. Trimming cost V 4 bases and J 11 bases, with 13 bases left between them. This record comes from a study of blood T cells in healthy people across ages. The sequence was collected from a man aged 70-80 years in good health. The sample consisted of blood. The V and J genes are TRBV25-1 and TRBJ2-3; D might be TRBD1 (5 bases). CDR3 region: CASSVLAGMQYF. CDR3 bases: TGTGCCAGCAGTGTCCTTGCAGGGATGCAGTATTTT.